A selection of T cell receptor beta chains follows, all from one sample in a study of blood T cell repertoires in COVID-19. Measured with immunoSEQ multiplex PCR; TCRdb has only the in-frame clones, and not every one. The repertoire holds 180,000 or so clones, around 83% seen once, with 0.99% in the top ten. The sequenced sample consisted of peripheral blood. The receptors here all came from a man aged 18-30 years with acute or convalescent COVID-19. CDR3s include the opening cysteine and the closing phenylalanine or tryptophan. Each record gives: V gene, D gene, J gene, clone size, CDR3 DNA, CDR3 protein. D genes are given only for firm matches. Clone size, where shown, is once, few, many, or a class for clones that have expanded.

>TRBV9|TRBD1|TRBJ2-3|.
TGTGCCAGCAGCTATACAGGGGGAGAGGGCACAGATACGCAGTATTTT
CASSYTGGEGTDTQYF
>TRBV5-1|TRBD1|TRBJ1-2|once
TGCGCCAGCAGCTCCGGGACAGCCGCCTTAGGCTACACCTTC
CASSSGTAALGYTF
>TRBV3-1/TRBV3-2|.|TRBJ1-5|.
TGTGCCAGCAGCCAAGGAAGAGGGCCAAATCAGCCCCAGCATTTT
CASSQGRGPNQPQHF
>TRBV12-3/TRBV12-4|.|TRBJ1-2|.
TGTGCCAGCCTGGGACTCAATGGCTACACCTTC
CASLGLNGYTF
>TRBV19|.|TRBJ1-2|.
TGTGCCAGTAGTATAGGTCAGGGGACCTATGGCTACACCTTC
CASSIGQGTYGYTF
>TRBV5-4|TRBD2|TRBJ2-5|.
TGTGCCAGCAGCTTGGTCCGTAGCGGGGACGTACAAGAGACCCAGTACTTC
CASSLVRSGDVQETQYF
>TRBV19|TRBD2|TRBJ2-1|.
TGTGCCAGTAGTGTCCGCCCCCCGACTAGCGGACTCAGAGAGGAGCAGTTCTTC
CASSVRPPTSGLREEQFF
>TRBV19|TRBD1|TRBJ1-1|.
TGTGCCAGTACTCCGGGACAGATGAACACTGAAGCTTTCTTT
CASTPGQMNTEAFF
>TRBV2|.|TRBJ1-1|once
TGTGCCAGCAACCTCGGACTAACCACTGAAGCTTTCTTT
CASNLGLTTEAFF
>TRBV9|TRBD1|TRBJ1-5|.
TGTGCCAGCAGCCCAGGAGCAGGGGGAACCCAGCATTTT
CASSPGAGGTQHF
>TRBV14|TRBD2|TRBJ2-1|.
TGTGCCAGCAGCCAAGTAAGCGGGGGGGCCGTGCAGTTCTTC
CASSQVSGGAVQFF
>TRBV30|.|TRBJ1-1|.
TGTGCCTGGAGTACTATTCCTATGAACACTGAAGCTTTCTTT
CAWSTIPMNTEAFF
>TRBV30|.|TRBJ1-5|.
TGTGCCTGGAGTGCCCGCCCGGGGAGAGGGCAGCCCCAGCATTTT
CAWSARPGRGQPQHF
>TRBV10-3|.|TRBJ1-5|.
TGTGCCATCGCTGGGGGGTTGAGCAATCAGCCCCAGCATTTT
CAIAGGLSNQPQHF
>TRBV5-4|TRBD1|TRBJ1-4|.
TGTGCCAGCAGCGCCGCAGGGGGCGAGGTTGAAAAACTGTTTTTT
CASSAAGGEVEKLFF
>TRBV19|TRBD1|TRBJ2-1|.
TGTGCCAGTACCCCCCGGGACAGGGGGAATGAGCAGTTCTTC
CASTPRDRGNEQFF
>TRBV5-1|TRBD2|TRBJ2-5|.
TGCGCCAGCAGCTTGTGGCTAGCGGGGGGCCTAGGAGAGACCCAGTACTTC
CASSLWLAGGLGETQYF
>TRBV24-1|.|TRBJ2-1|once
TGTGCCACCAGTGACCTCGGCAGGGACTACAATGAGCAGTTCTTC
CATSDLGRDYNEQFF
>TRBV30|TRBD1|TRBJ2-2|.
TGTGCCTGGAGGGTCCGGGACAGGGACACCGGGGAGCTGTTTTTT
CAWRVRDRDTGELFF
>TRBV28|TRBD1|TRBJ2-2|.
TGTGCCACCTTTGAGGGGGCGCGGAAGGAGCTGTTTTTT
CATFEGARKELFF
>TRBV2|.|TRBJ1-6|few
TGTGCCAGCAGTCCCTGGGCCTCGTATTCACCCCTCCACTTT
CASSPWASYSPLHF
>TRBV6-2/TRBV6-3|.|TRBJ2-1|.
TGTGCCAGCAGTTATTTCTCCCCAGGCGCTGACAATGAGCAGTTCTTC
CASSYFSPGADNEQFF
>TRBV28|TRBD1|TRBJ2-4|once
TGTGCCAGCAGTCTTTTTAGGACAGGGGGGCGCTTGGACATTCAGTACTTC
CASSLFRTGGRLDIQYF
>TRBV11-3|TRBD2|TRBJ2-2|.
TGTGCCAGCAGCTTACGTAGCGGGGGGTCCACCGGGGAGCTGTTTTTT
CASSLRSGGSTGELFF
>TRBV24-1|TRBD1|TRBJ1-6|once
TGTGCCACCAGTGGGGGGTCCAGGGGGAAGTCCTATAATTCACCCCTCCACTTT
CATSGGSRGKSYNSPLHF
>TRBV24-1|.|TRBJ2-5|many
TGTGCCACCAGTGAAGCGCCTGGCCCTCAAGAGACCCAGTACTTC
CATSEAPGPQETQYF
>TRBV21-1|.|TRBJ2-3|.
TGTGCCAGGACCGACAGGGTGGGGGACACAGATACGCAGTATTTT
CARTDRVGDTDTQYF
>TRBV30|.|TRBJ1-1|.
TGTGCCTGGAGTGGGTCCGGGGGGTTCACTGAAGCTTTCTTT
CAWSGSGGFTEAFF
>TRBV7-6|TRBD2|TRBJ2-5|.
TGTGCCAGCAGCTTCTACCCGGGGAGGGTCGGGGAGACCCAGTACTTC
CASSFYPGRVGETQYF
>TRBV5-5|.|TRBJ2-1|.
TGTGCCAGCAGAGCGGGACAGGAATACAATGAGCAGTTCTTC
CASRAGQEYNEQFF
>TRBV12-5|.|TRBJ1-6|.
TGTGCTAGTGGTTTACTCGGGATCCAGGGGAAGGGTCCCCTCCACTTT
CASGLLGIQGKGPLHF
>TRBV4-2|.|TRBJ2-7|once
TGTGCCAGCAGCAAAGCTCGCGCAGGCACCACCTACGAGCAGTACTTC
CASSKARAGTTYEQYF
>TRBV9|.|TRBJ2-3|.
TGTGCCAGCAGCGTAGTGGCGGGGGCGATCACAGATACGCAGTATTTT
CASSVVAGAITDTQYF
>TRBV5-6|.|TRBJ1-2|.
TGTGCCAGCAGCTTGGCTCGCTATGGCTACACCTTC
CASSLARYGYTF
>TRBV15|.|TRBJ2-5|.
TGTGCCACCAGCAGAGATCCGGGACTCCAGGGGGGAGAGACCCAGTACTTC
CATSRDPGLQGGETQYF
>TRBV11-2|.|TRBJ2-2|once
TGTGCCAGCAGCCCGGGACTTGAGCTGTTTTTT
CASSPGLELFF
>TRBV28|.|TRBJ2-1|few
TGTGCCAGCAGCCCCGGGACTGGGAGCTCCTACAATGAGCAGTTCTTC
CASSPGTGSSYNEQFF